This T cell receptor beta chain was found in a study of T cell repertoires in cytomegalovirus infection. For the study at large: Indications of both CMV infection and matching HLA type were provided by public TCR beta signatures.

TCRdb re-called the reads through MiXCR, storing one row per CDR3 protein. The sample lists nearly 450,000 distinct CDR3 sequences; 25% to 40% were seen once. The ends were cut back, 5 bases at V and 4 bases at J, with 12 bases in the middle. The CDR3 extends over 14 amino acids. Details on this clonotype: What it binds is not known. Because it lacks the conserved phenylalanine or tryptophan at the end, this CDR3 is likely a read error.

General study results and limits: Ex vivo, HLA-C-restricted CMV-specific TCR beta clonotypes prevailed over the rest of the response. Carriers of CMV and the relevant HLA type were discriminated by public TCR beta frequency.

The chain uses TRBV12-3 or TRBV12-4 and TRBJ1-5; D is unclear. The source material was PBMCs. The TCR was taken from a human donor in good health (CMV status not recorded). Some clones in this sample may be carry-over from other donors' samples. In nucleotides, the CDR3 is TGTGCCAGCAGTAGCGGACGGCAGAATCAGCCCCAGCATTAT. Residues: CASSSGRQNQPQHY.